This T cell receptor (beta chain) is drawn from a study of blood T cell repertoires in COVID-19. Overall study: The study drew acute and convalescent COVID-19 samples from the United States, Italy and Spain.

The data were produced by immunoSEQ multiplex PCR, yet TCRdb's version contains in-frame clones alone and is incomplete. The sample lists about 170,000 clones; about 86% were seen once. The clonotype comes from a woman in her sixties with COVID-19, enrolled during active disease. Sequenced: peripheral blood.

This chain's CDR3 is CAIRAGEPPDTQYF. DNA of the CDR3: TGTGCCATCAGGGCGGGGGAGCCGCCAGATACGCAGTATTTT. The chain couples TRBV10-3 to TRBJ2-3; TRBD2 aligns across 7 bases. V was pared by 6 bases and J by 4 bases, with 7 bases of the junction left unmatched. CDR1 ENHRY and CDR2 SYGVKD come from the germline V gene. The CDR3 consists of 14 residues.